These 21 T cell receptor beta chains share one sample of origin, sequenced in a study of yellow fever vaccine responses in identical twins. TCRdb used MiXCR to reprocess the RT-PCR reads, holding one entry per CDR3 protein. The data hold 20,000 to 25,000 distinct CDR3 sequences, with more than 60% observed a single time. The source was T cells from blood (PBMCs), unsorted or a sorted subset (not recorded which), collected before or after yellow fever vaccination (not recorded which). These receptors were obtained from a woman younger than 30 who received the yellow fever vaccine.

For the CDR3, the DNA is TGCGCCAGCAGTGTCCAGACAGGCCTTAGCGGCTATGAGCAGTTCTTC. This translates into CASSVQTGLSGYEQFF. The V and J genes are TRBV10-1 and TRBJ2-1, with D perhaps matching TRBD1 or TRBD2 (6 bases each). The CDR3 covers 16 residues. Germline-derived CDR1 and CDR2 are WNHNN and SYGVQD (reference sequence). V lost 4 bases and J 8 bases, leaving 21 bases between the germline ends.

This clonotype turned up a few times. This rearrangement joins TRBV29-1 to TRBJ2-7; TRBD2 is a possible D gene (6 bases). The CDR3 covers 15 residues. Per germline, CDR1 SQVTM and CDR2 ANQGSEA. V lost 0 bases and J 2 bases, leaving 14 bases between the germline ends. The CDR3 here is CSVEDLEGKAYEQYF. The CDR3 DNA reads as TGCAGCGTTGAAGATTTGGAGGGGAAGGCCTACGAGCAGTACTTC.

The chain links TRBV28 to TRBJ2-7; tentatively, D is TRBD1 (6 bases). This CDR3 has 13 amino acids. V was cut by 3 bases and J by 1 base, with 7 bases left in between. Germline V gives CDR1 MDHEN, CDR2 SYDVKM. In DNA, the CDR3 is TGTGCCAGCAGTTTCGGACAGTCCTACGAGCAGTACGTC. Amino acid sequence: CASSFGQSYEQYV.

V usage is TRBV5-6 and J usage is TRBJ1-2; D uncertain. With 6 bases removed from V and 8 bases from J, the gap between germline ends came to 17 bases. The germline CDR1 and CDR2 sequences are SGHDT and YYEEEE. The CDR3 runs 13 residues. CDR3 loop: CASITWLGIGYTF. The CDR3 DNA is TGTGCCAGCATCACTTGGTTAGGGATCGGCTACACCTTC.

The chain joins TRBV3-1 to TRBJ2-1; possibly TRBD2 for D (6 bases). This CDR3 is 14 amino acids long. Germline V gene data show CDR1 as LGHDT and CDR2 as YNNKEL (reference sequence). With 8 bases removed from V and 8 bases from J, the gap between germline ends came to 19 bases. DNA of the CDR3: TGTGCCAGCGGAGATCTGGCGGGGCTCTATGAGCAGTTCTTC. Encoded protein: CASGDLAGLYEQFF.

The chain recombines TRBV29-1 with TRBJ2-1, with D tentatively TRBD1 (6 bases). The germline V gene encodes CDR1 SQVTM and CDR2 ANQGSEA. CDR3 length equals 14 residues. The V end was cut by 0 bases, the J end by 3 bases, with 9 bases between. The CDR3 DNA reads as TGCAGCGTTGAAGATCCGGGACACTACAATGAGCAGTTCTTC. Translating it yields CSVEDPGHYNEQFF.

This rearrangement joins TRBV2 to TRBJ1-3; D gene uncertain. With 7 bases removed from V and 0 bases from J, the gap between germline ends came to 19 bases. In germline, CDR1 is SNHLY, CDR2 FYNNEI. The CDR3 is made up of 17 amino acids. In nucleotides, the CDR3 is TGTGCCAGCAATTTTGACAAGAAATTATACTCTGGAAACACCATATATTTT. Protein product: CASNFDKKLYSGNTIYF.

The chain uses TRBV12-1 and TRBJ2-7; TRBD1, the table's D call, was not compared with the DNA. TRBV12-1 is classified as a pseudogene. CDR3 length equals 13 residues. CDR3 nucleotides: TGTGCCAGCAGCTTTGGAGGGGGCTACGAGCAGTACGTC. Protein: CASSFGGGYEQYV.

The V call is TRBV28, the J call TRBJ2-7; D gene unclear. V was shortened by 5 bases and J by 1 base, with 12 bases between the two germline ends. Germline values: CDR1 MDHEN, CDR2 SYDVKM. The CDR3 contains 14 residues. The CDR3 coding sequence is TGTGCCAGCAGTGTATCCTCTGGGTCCTACGAGCAGTACTTC. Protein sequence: CASSVSSGSYEQYF.

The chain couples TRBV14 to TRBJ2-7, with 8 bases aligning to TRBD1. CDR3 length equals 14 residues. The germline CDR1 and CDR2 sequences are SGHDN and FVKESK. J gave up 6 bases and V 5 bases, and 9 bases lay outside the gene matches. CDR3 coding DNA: TGTGCCAGCAGCAAAGCGACAGGGGTAGGCGAGCAGTACTTC. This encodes CASSKATGVGEQYF.

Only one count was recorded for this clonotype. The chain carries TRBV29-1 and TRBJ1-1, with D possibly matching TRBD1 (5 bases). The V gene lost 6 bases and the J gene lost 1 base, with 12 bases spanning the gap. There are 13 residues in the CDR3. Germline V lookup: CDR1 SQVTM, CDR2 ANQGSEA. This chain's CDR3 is CSVQGLGNTEAFF. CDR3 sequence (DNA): TGCAGCGTGCAGGGTTTGGGGAACACTGAAGCTTTCTTT.

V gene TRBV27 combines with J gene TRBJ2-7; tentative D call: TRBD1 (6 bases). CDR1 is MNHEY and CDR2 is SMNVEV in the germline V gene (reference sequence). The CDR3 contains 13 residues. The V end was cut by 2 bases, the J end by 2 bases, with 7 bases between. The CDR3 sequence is CASSLQGTYEQYF. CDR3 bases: TGTGCCAGCAGTTTACAGGGGACCTACGAGCAGTACTTC.

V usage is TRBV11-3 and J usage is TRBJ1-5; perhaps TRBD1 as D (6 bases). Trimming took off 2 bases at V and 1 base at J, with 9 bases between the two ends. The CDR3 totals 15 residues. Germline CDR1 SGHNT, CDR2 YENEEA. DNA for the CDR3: TGTGCCAGCAGCTTATTGACAGGCAGCAATCAGCCCCAGCATTTT. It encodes CASSLLTGSNQPQHF.

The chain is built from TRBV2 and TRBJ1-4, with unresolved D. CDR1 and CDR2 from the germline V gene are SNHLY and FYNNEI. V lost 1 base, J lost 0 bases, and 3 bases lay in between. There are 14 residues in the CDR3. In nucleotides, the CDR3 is TGTGCCAGCAGTGAAGTAACAACTAATGAAAAACTGTTTTTT. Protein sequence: CASSEVTTNEKLFF.

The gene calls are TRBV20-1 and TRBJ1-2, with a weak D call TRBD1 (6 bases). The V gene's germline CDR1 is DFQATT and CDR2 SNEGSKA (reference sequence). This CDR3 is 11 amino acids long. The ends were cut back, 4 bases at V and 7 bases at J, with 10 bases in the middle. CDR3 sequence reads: CSAKNRVGYTF. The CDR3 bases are TGCAGTGCTAAGAACAGGGTTGGCTACACCTTC.

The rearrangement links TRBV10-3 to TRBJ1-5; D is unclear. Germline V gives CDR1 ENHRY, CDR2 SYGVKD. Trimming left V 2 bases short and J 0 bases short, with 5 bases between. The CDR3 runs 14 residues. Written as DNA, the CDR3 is TGTGCCATCAGTGAGGGGGATAGCAATCAGCCCCAGCATTTT. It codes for CAISEGDSNQPQHF.

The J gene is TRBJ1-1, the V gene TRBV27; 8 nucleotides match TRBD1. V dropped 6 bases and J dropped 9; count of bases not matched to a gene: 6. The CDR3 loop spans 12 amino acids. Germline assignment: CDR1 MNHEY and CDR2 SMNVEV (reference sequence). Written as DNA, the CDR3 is TGTGCCAGCAGGACAGGGGCCCTGAAAGCTTTCTTT. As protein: CASRTGALKAFF.

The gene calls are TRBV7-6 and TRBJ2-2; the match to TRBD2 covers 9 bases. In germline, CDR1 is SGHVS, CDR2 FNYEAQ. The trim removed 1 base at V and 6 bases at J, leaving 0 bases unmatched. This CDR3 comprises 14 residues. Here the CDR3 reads CASSLEREAGELFF. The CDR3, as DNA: TGTGCCAGCAGCTTAGAGCGGGAGGCCGGGGAGCTGTTTTTT.

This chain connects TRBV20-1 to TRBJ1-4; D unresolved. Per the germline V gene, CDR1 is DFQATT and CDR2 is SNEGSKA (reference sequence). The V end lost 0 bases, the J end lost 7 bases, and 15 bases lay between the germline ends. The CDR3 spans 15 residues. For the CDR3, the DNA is TGCAGTGCTAGAGAAGCCCCAGATACGGGTGAAAAACTGTTTTTT. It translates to CSAREAPDTGEKLFF.

The CDR3 here is CASSPSRTGFLNYGYTF. The DNA of the CDR3 is TGCGCCAGCAGCCCAAGCCGGACAGGGTTCCTTAACTATGGCTACACCTTC. The V and J genes are TRBV4-1 and TRBJ1-2; TRBD1 agrees at 8 bases. Per the germline V gene, CDR1 is MGHRA and CDR2 is YSYEKL. This CDR3 region has 17 residues. The ends lost 4 bases at V and 1 base at J; junction bases unmatched: 11.

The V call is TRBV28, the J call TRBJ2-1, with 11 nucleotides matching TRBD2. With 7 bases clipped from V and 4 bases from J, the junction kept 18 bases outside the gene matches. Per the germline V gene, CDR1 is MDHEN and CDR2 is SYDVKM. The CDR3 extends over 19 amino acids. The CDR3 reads CASNHQGLAEGRAYNEQFF. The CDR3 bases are TGTGCCAGCAACCACCAGGGACTAGCGGAGGGGAGGGCTTACAATGAGCAGTTCTTC.